Sequencing of this T cell receptor (beta chain) was carried out in a study of T cells in localized non-small cell lung cancer (dated by TCRdb to the early 2020s). Looking at the study overall: Comparing tumors with uninvolved tumor-adjacent lungs, the study looked at the T cell repertoires of 200 to 250 patients with early-stage NSCLC. The mean age of the NSCLC patients was less than 70 years, with 120 to 150 men and about a hundred women. All 230 or so NSCLC patients in the cohort were treatment-naive and had localized lung tumors that were resected.

To note about this clone: Its antigen is unknown. No much larger clonotype is one base removed from it; base qualities were not supplied.

In the germline V gene (reference sequence), CDR1 corresponds to MNHEY and CDR2 to SMNVEV. The CDR3 sequence holds 13 residues, the cysteine and phenylalanine included. Here the CDR3 DNA is all that survives: 39 bases in frame from base 1. Between the V and J ends, shortened by 3 bases and 0 bases respectively, the junction contains 5 bases. The immunoSEQ Assay was used to sequence TCR beta CDR3 regions from DNA. The paper's data handling went like this. T cell density was computed as TCR beta template counts normalized to usable DNA estimated by amplifying housekeeping genes. The preseqR package was used to estimate richness by extrapolating to 400,000 templates for PBMC samples and to 120,000 templates for tissue samples. Clonality was calculated as one minus Pielou's evenness. Differential abundance testing on productive amino-acid clonotypes, with a minimum total count of 5 and an alpha of 0.1, was used to identify tissue-enriched TCRs. Repertoire overlap between compartments was quantified with the Jaccard Index and Morisita Overlap Index. GLIPH grouped TCR beta CDR3s together with public tetramer-defined viral CDR3s, and a viral motif had to include at least three viral sequences and show V-gene enrichment. Entries here come from immuneACCESS through TCRdb and include only in-frame sequences with V and J called. Some clones fail to appear in such tables; in the studies checked, an unresolved V gene covers under half of the shortfall, and the cause of the remainder is unknown. Clonal size and the V and J genes are those of that table, whereas D and trimming came from the DNA. For this sample the table gives more than 20,000 clones, of which over 65% were detected only once. Approximately 15% of the sample is in the top ten clones.

Here is what the overall study found, with its caveats: Longer overall survival was associated with higher T cell density in blood, whereas shorter survival was associated with higher clonality in adjacent lung. A median of 57 of the top 100 tumor clones turned up in the paired uninvolved adjacent lung, and approximately 30 of those clones also ranked among the top 100 of that same adjacent lung. Uninvolved tumor-adjacent lung showed the highest T cell clonality, higher than tumor, which suggests more focused antigenic responses in the uninvolved tumor-adjacent lung. Because the study design was exploratory, TCR variables were selected using unadjusted p-values without false-discovery rate correction. Multi-region tumor sequencing was not performed, so intratumor heterogeneity could not be excluded.

At diagnosis, tumor, uninvolved tumor-adjacent lung and peripheral blood were collected and then preserved as a mix of FFPE and fresh-frozen material. Blood samples were analyzed as peripheral blood mononuclear cells for TCR repertoire profiling. The sequence was collected from a woman between 35 and 70 years old with stage II squamous cell lung carcinoma. The material sequenced was PBMCs, taken before any cancer treatment. The sequence is built from TRBV27 and TRBJ1-1; a confident D gene designation cannot be given. CDR3 loop: CASSFRVNTEAFF. The bases read TGTGCCAGCAGTTTTAGGGTGAACACTGAAGCTTTCTTT.